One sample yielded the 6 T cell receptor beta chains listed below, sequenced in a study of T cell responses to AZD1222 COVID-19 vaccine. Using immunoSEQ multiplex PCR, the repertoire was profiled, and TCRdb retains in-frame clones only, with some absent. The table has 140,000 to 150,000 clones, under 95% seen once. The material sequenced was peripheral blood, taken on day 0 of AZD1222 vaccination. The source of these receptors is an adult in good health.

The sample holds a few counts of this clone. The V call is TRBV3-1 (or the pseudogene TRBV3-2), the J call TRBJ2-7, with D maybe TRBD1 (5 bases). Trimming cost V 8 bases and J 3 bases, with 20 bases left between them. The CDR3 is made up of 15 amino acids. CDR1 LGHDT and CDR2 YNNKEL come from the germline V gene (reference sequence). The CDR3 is CASSSQGKGYYEQYF. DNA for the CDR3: TGTGCCAGCTCGAGTCAGGGCAAAGGGTACTACGAGCAGTACTTC.

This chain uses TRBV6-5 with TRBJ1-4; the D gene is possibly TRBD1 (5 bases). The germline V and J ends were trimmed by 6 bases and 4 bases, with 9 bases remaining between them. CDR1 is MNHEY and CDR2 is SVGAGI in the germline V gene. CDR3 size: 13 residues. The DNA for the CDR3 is TGTGCCAGCAGGGGGACGGATAATGAAAAACTGTTTTTT. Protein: CASRGTDNEKLFF.

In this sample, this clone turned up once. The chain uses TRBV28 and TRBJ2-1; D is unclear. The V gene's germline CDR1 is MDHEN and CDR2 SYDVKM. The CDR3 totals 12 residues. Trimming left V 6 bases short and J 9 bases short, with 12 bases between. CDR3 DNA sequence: TGTGCCAGCAGGGCCCCAGCCAGTGAGCAGTTCTTC. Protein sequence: CASRAPASEQFF.

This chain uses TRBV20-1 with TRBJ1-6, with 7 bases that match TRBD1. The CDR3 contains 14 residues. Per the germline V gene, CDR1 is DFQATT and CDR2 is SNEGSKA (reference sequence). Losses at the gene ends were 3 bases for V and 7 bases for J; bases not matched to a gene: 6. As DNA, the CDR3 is TGCAGTGCTAGTCAGACAGGGAGAAATTCACCCCTCCACTTT. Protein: CSASQTGRNSPLHF.

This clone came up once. CDR3 sequence reads: CASSLDYQETQYF. DNA of the CDR3: TGTGCCAGCAGCCTGGACTACCAAGAGACCCAGTACTTC. The V call is TRBV7-3, the J call TRBJ2-5; D may be TRBD2 (5 bases). The CDR3 has 13 amino acids. CDR1 and CDR2 from the germline V gene are SGHTA and FQGTGA. V lost 5 bases and J lost 0, with 7 bases in between. The full variable domain, its missing parts supplied by reference TRBV7-3 and TRBJ2-5, is GAGVSQTPSNKVTEKGKYVELRCDPISGHTALYWYRQSLGQGPEFLIYFQGTGAADDSGLPNDRFFAVRPEGSVSTLKIQRTERGDSAVYLCASSLDYQETQYFGPGTRLLVL.

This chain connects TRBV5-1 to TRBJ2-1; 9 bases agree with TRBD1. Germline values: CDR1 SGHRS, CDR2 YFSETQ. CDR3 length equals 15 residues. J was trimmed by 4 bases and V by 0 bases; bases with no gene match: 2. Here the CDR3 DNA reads TGCGCCAGCAGCTTGGCGGGACAGGGATACAATGAGCAGTTCTTC. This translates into CASSLAGQGYNEQFF.